One TCR beta chain is described in this entry. Its antigen is not identified. Profiled with immunoSEQ multiplex PCR; TCRdb holds only in-frame clones, not every one. This sample has more than 35,000 clones, with under 80% found just once. Trimming cost V 6 bases and J 3 bases, with 11 bases left between them. The germline V gene encodes CDR1 MNHEY and CDR2 SVGEGT. The CDR3 has 13 amino acids. This entry is derived from a study of vaccination effects on CD4 cells after COVID-19. Study details: Each participant was given two doses of one vaccine (BNT162b2 or mRNA-1273). Two convalescent patients gave samples 16 days and one week before vaccination.

Within the ViraFEST assay, antigen-specific CD4+ T cells underwent expansion with viral peptide pools prior to sequencing. At the end of about ten days of culture, CD4+ T cells were isolated. PCR confirmed that the person was infected with SARS-CoV-2 between March and December 2020. The J gene is TRBJ2-5, the V gene TRBV6-2 or TRBV6-3; D is uncertain. This clonotype originated in a human donor who had a prior SARS-CoV-2 infection. The sample was CD4+ T cells from PBMCs cultured with a peptide pool, taken before COVID-19 vaccination. CDR3 DNA sequence: TGTGCCAGCAGATACGCAGGAAAAGAGACCCAGTACTTC. It yields the protein CASRYAGKETQYF.